This TCR beta chain was profiled in a study of cytomegalovirus exposure and HLA in healthy donors (dated 2017 in TCRdb). Broadly, across the study: An earlier analysis of fewer than 750 of the donors reported approximately 300 Gb of sequence data and 117 million unique TCR beta sequences obtained from around 170 million T cells. Approximately 300 gigabases of sequencing data and roughly 81 million unique TCR sequences made up an early release that covered 640 HLA-typed donors. The genetic ancestry cluster associated with self-reported Caucasian donors included roughly 84% of the roughly 410 genotyped donors. The aim of the study was to test whether cataloging public T cell receptors could identify signatures of past pathogen exposure. The study profiled the T cell repertoires of 500 to 800 subjects by immunosequencing and related them to cytomegalovirus serostatus. A separate validation cohort of about 110 different subjects was used in addition to the approximately 640-subject first cohort. To predict cytomegalovirus infection status, the study combined high-throughput TCR immunosequencing, statistical association of individual TCRs with disease status, and machine learning. In a later analysis, previously published TCR beta repertoires from several hundred donors were re-analyzed and high-resolution HLA genotyping was added so that TCR occurrence patterns could be studied. Rather than using new phenotypic data, the later analysis identified candidate immune exposures from TCR beta sequences and from how often those sequences occurred across donors. An earlier analysis of nearly 600 of the donors applied high-throughput TCR beta sequencing to assess whether each TCR beta V gene segment acted as functional or pseudogenic. Donor age, sex, ethnicity and CMV serostatus were collected together with the repertoire data. A later genetic analysis took genome-wide SNP genotypes for about three fifths of the roughly 700 donors and used that subset as a discovery cohort. Every repertoire in the discovery cohort had been generated on one and the same sequencing platform. HLA typing covered class I and class II loci at four-digit resolution. Typing coverage differed by locus: A, B, C, DRB1 and DQB1 were typed in about 629-640 donors, DQA1 in roughly 500, DPA1 in approximately 610, and DPB1 in 400 to 490. Four or five DR-DQ haplotypes were handled as single units for association and clustering because linkage in the cohort was strong. Across about 370 genotyped donors of the cohort, an average of about 240,000 unique TCR beta nucleotide sequences per donor were sequenced, and around 19% of those sequences were non-productive.

Library preparation used the immunoSEQ multiplex PCR assay. The multiplex PCR relied on a mix of 60 forward primers for TCR Vbeta segments and 13 reverse primers for TCR Jbeta segments. Amplification of the CDR3 region of rearranged TCR beta genes was performed with a multiplex PCR assay on genomic DNA. Amplified TCR beta libraries were sequenced as 87-base-pair reads on the Illumina HiSeq System. Per the authors' processing: A later analysis counted 65 million to 90 million unique TCR beta chains across the 550 to 700 repertoires, and 10 million to 12 million of these chains were shared by at least two donors. Raw reads were error-corrected and collapsed into unique sequences by a nearest-neighbor algorithm in which closely related sequences were merged to remove PCR and sequencing errors. Alignment of CDR3 sequences to IMGT reference sequences was used to assign V, D and J gene segments. For a sequence to be retained, a match of at least six nucleotides was required to both a V gene segment and a J gene segment. Rearrangements were classified as productive when the CDR3 lacked stop codons and remained in frame with V and J, and all other rearrangements were classified as non-productive. Following IMGT convention, CDR3 was defined as the stretch from the second conserved V-encoded cysteine to the conserved J-encoded phenylalanine. The earlier analysis of about 530 of the donors excluded any sequence lacking an unambiguous match to a single V gene segment. An earlier analysis of just under 600 of the donors called V segments functional above 56.7% productive rearrangements and segregating when the between-donor standard deviation exceeded 5%. To diagnose cytomegalovirus status from the catalog of TCR beta chain sequences, a statistical classification framework was built. A later analysis assigned V and J genes by comparing TCR nucleotide sequences with IMGT/GENE-DB human TR gene sequences. A later analysis assigned CDR3 sequences and most-parsimonious VDJ recombination scenarios with the TCRdist pipeline. A later analysis defined each TCR beta chain by its CDR3 amino acid sequence plus V-gene family, and excluded reads lacking a unique V-gene family. To address suspected cross-contamination and a sequencing artifact, a later analysis removed 592 highly shared, low-generation-probability nucleotide sequences. In a later analysis, a clonal expansion index for each public chain was calculated from normalized within-repertoire ranks of inferred template counts. A later analysis computed generation probabilities with a VDJ recombination model fitted to out-of-frame rearrangements, and checked the results against IGoR. In a later analysis, hypergeometric tests were used to score TCR-TCR, TCR-HLA and TCR-CMV co-occurrence, with a repertoire-size bias correction applied to TCR pairs. In a later analysis, false discovery rates were estimated by permuting HLA or CMV assignments 20 times. In a later analysis, co-occurring TCRs were grouped using DBSCAN, and TCRdist sequence similarity was added for clustering within HLA-allele-positive subsets. Co-occurrence clustering excluded repertoires with fewer than 30,000 or more than 120,000 public chains, plus five with anomalous nucleotide sharing. TCRdb mirrors the immuneACCESS table, restricted to in-frame sequences. Some clones are absent from its copies; in checked studies, under half trace to an unresolved V gene, and the reason for the others is unknown. V and J calls and clone size are given by that table; D and trimming were obtained from the DNA. The sample yields around 150,000 clones; approximately 61% were counted once. Clones ranked in the top ten supply around 1.6% of the sample.

Overall study outcomes, separate from this receptor: Compared with equally common non-associated chains, HLA-associated TCR beta chains in a later analysis were more clonally expanded and had lower generation probabilities. When HLA alleles, especially DR and DQ, strongly co-occurred, TCR associations were difficult to assign to individual alleles. In an earlier analysis of over 550 of the donors, most TCR beta V segments were observed in productive rearrangements about 87% or about 30% of the time, broadly matching IMGT annotations. Linkage disequilibrium might explain the correlated functional status among segregating V segments, but an unknown experimental factor could not be excluded. Only TCR beta chains were sequenced in this cohort, and the absence of alpha or paired-chain data limited detectable features. According to a later analysis, TCR association rates differed among HLA loci, with DRB1 alleles showing the most associated TCRs and HLA-C alleles showing the fewest. The authors suggested that the approach could potentially be extended to other disease states and immunological phenotypes. Some IMGT-functional V segments, including TRBV6-2 and TRBV6-3, could not be told apart with the 87-base-pair reads, so those segments were excluded. The study gave a list of some 150 TCR beta chains associated with cytomegalovirus. The only immune exposure information available for the cohort was CMV serostatus. A further reported finding was that TCR beta sequences accurately predicted the HLA-A and HLA-B alleles for most subjects in the first cohort. A few of the identified cytomegalovirus-associated TCR beta chains were confirmed in vitro to be specific for cytomegalovirus antigens. HLA typing was unavailable for some donors at each locus, so association tests used only the typed subset. A later analysis found that most CMV-associated TCR beta chains appeared HLA-restricted, with HLA associations seemingly driven largely by CMV exposure. Specific HLA alleles were associated with roughly 16,000 TCR beta sequences at a false discovery rate of 0.05 in a later analysis. A later genetic analysis associated a missense DCLRE1C variant with V-gene and J-gene trimming of TCR beta chains, and an independent cohort replicated the association. Most TCR sequences were observed very rarely across donors, whereas some public TCRs were present in many individuals. A cluster of highly shared sequence variants was judged likely to represent a technical artifact of the sequencing pipeline. Cytomegalovirus status was reported to be diagnosed by the classifier with high specificity and sensitivity in both the original and validation cohorts. A later analysis reported that several top co-occurrence clusters appeared linked to parvovirus B19, influenza, CMV and Epstein-Barr virus. Over 15 rarely observed V segments, including chromosome 9 orphons, were excluded from the earlier analysis of approximately 500 of the donors because counts were too low. Roughly uniform sequencing depth across donors was assumed in presence/absence analyses, although this assumption may not hold. Compared with the roughly 670-donor mean, donors in an Asian-associated ancestry cluster had fewer N-insertions in productive TCRs, according to a later genetic analysis.

The cohort was made up of about 670 healthy bone marrow donors. All cohort members were sampled while nominally healthy, although unrecorded immune exposures were likely present. Of the 610 or so cohort members, around 290 had positive CMV serostatus and roughly 330 had negative CMV serostatus, and CMV serostatus was not recorded for the donor. Each donor provided a peripheral blood sample, and peripheral blood mononuclear cells were used for TCR beta sequencing. The Qiagen DNeasy Blood Extraction Kit was used to extract genomic DNA from the blood cell samples. As to this clone: No antigen is known for it. No quality values exist for individual bases; no much larger clone is one base distant.

V and J lose 3 bases and 0 bases, and a span of 9 bases separates them. The CDR3 covers 14 residues, taking in both the cysteine and the phenylalanine. Only the CDR3 DNA is retained, 42 bases long and in frame from the first base. Sequences PRHDT (CDR1) and FYEKMQ (CDR2) are obtained from the germline V gene (reference sequence). This TCR came from a human donor in good health. The chain is encoded by TRBV13 joined to TRBJ2-7, with TRBD1 as a weak D call on 5 bases. The specimen sequenced was PBMCs. The nucleotide sequence reads as follows: TGTGCCAGCAGCTTCTCAGGGCGCTCCTACGAGCAGTACTTC. Translated, it reads CASSFSGRSYEQYF.